This TCR beta chain comes out of a study of blood T cell repertoires in COVID-19. Background on the study: Sample material is recorded as cDNA or gDNA derived from T cells, B-cell-depleted T cells, or PBMCs.

In the original workflow: The assay estimated nucleated cells by amplifying reference gene primers. Using immunoSEQ multiplex PCR, the repertoire was profiled, and TCRdb retains in-frame clones only, with some absent. V and J calls and clone size are copied from that table; D and trimming were computed from the DNA. This table holds about 98,000 clones, around 85% found once. The sample was peripheral blood. The sequence was collected from a woman older than 75 with acute or convalescent COVID-19.

In DNA, the CDR3 is TGTGCCAGTAGGTCCCAGGGACTAGAGGGTAAGACGCAGTATTTT. Translated: CASRSQGLEGKTQYF. The chain uses TRBV19 and TRBJ2-3; 8 bases align to TRBD2. Germline values: CDR1 LNHDA, CDR2 SQIVND (reference sequence). Unmatched junction bases numbered 14, after V lost 6 bases and J lost 9 bases. The CDR3 is made up of 15 amino acids.